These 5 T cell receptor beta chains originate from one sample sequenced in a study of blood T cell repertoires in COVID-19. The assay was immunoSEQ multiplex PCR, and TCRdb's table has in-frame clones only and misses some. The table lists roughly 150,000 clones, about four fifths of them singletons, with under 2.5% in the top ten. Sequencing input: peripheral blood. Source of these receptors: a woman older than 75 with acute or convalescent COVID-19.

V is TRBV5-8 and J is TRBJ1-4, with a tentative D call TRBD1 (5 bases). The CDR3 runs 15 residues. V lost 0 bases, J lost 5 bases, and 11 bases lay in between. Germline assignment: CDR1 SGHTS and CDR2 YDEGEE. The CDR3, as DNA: TGTGCCAGCAGCTTGGGAGGCGGGGGAAATGAAAAACTGTTTTTT. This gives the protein CASSLGGGGNEKLFF. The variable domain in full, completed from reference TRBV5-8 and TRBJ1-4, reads EAGVTQSPTHLIKTRGQQATLRCSPISGHTSVYWYQQALGLGLQFLLWYDEGEERNRGNFPPRFSGRQFPNYSSELNVNALELEDSALYLCASSLGGGGNEKLFFGSGTQLSVL.

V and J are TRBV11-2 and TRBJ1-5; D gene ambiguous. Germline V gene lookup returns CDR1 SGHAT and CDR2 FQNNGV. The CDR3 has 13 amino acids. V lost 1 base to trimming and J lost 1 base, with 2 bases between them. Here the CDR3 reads CASSLVSNQPQHF. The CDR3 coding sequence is TGTGCCAGCAGCTTAGTAAGCAATCAGCCCCAGCATTTT.

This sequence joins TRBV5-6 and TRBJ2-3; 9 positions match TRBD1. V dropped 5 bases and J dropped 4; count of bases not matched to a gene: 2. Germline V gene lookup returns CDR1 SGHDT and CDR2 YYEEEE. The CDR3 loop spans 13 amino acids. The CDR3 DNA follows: TGTGCCAGCAGACGGGACAGGGCAGATACGCAGTATTTT. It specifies CASRRDRADTQYF.

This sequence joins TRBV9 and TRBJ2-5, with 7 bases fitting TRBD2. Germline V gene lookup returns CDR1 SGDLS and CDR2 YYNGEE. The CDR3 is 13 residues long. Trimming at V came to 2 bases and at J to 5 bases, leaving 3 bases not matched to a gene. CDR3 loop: CASSVQGGETQYF. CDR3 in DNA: TGTGCCAGCAGCGTCCAGGGAGGGGAGACCCAGTACTTC.

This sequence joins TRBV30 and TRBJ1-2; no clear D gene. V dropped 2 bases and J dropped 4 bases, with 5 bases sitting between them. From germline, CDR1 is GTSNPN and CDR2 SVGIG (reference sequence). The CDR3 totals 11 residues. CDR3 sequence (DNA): TGTGCCTGGAGTTCTTCCTATGGCTACACCTTC. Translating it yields CAWSSSYGYTF.